Listed below are T cell receptor beta chains from one sample, sequenced in a study of T cell responses to AZD1222 COVID-19 vaccine. Sequenced by immunoSEQ multiplex PCR; TCRdb stores in-frame clones only, minus some. Of about 140,000 clones listed, 80% to 95% were seen once; the top ten hold 3% to 4.5%. Source: peripheral blood, taken 28 days after the second AZD1222 dose. The source is an adult who received the AZD1222 COVID-19 vaccine. Each CDR3 is given with its conserved first and last residue. D genes are given only for firm matches. The listing skips clone size in some rows; elsewhere it reads once, few, many or a size class.

D	size	length	V	J	CDR3	DNA
-	-	14	TRBV3-1/TRBV3-2	TRBJ2-5	CASRLTGLQETQYF	TGTGCCAGCAGACTCACCGGACTACAAGAGACCCAGTACTTC
TRBD2	-	17	TRBV18	TRBJ2-1	CASSPFPPSGTYNEQFF	TGTGCCAGCTCACCCTTTCCCCCTAGCGGGACCTACAATGAGCAGTTCTTC
TRBD1	-	16	TRBV27	TRBJ2-5	CASSQLTGGGQETQYF	TGTGCCAGCAGTCAACTGACAGGGGGGGGTCAAGAGACCCAGTACTTC
-	-	16	TRBV7-3	TRBJ2-1	CASSLASTRERNEQFF	TGTGCCAGCAGCTTAGCTTCGACTCGGGAGCGGAATGAGCAGTTCTTC
-	-	11	TRBV19	TRBJ1-1	CASRGWYEAFF	TGTGCCAGTAGAGGATGGTATGAAGCTTTCTTT
-	-	16	TRBV7-9	TRBJ2-1	CASSLAGRQPDNEQFF	TGTGCCAGCAGCTTAGCGGGGCGTCAGCCGGACAATGAGCAGTTCTTC
-	-	12	TRBV6-5	TRBJ1-1	CASMRENTEAFF	TGTGCCAGCATGCGGGAGAACACTGAAGCTTTCTTT
TRBD1	-	13	TRBV9	TRBJ1-2	CASSSRDRVGYTF	TGTGCCAGCAGCTCCAGGGACAGGGTAGGCTACACCTTC
TRBD1	-	15	TRBV5-4	TRBJ1-1	CASSYTDRGRAEAFF	TGTGCCAGCAGTTACACGGACAGGGGTAGGGCTGAAGCTTTCTTT
TRBD2	-	16	TRBV28	TRBJ2-7	CASSSPGGPFTYEQYF	TGTGCCAGCAGTTCACCGGGGGGACCTTTTACCTACGAGCAGTACTTC
TRBD1	-	22	TRBV4-2	TRBJ2-4	CASSPGFSPGQGDLLVKNIQYF	TGTGCCAGCAGCCCCGGCTTTAGTCCGGGACAGGGGGACCTGTTAGTCAAAAACATTCAGTACTTC
-	-	15	TRBV6-5	TRBJ2-7	CASSYSGVAVYEQYF	TGTGCCAGCAGTTACTCGGGGGTTGCGGTCTACGAGCAGTACTTC
-	-	13	TRBV3-1/TRBV3-2	TRBJ2-3	CASSQRGSDTQYF	TGTGCCAGCAGCCAGCGTGGGTCAGATACGCAGTATTTT
TRBD2	-	16	TRBV3-1/TRBV3-2	TRBJ2-1	CASSQVGASGRNEQFF	TGTGCCAGCAGCCAAGTTGGGGCTAGCGGGAGGAATGAGCAGTTCTTC
TRBD1	-	15	TRBV28	TRBJ1-2	CASSFGVRGYYGYTF	TGTGCCAGCAGTTTCGGAGTCAGGGGGTACTATGGCTACACCTTC
TRBD1	once	14	TRBV3-1/TRBV3-2	TRBJ2-7	CASSQGTGEYEQYF	TGTGCCAGCAGCCAAGGGACAGGGGAGTACGAGCAGTACTTC
TRBD1	-	13	TRBV9	TRBJ1-2	CASSVSGGSGYTF	TGTGCCAGCAGCGTTTCAGGGGGATCTGGCTACACCTTC
-	-	15	TRBV11-2	TRBJ1-5	CASSFNSGRNQPQHF	TGTGCCAGCAGCTTCAATTCGGGACGCAATCAGCCCCAGCATTTT
-	-	14	TRBV9	TRBJ2-1	CASSVSDSPGEQFF	TGTGCCAGCAGCGTCTCGGACAGTCCGGGCGAGCAGTTCTTC
TRBD1	-	17	TRBV4-1	TRBJ1-1	CASSQAERTGSNTEAFF	TGCGCCAGCAGCCAAGCCGAGAGGACAGGGAGTAATACTGAAGCTTTCTTT
-	-	12	TRBV6-6	TRBJ1-5	CASSAPDQPQHF	TGTGCCAGCAGCGCCCCGGATCAGCCCCAGCATTTT
TRBD1	-	15	TRBV5-1	TRBJ1-6	CASSLFGTGGSPLHF	TGCGCCAGCAGCTTATTCGGGACAGGGGGTTCACCCCTCCACTTT
-	-	14	TRBV18	TRBJ1-1	CASSPKDGNTEAFF	TGTGCCAGCTCACCGAAGGACGGGAACACTGAAGCTTTCTTT
-	once	14	TRBV6-6	TRBJ2-7	CASSRSDGSYEQYF	TGTGCCAGCAGCCGCTCGGACGGATCCTACGAGCAGTACTTC
-	-	13	TRBV7-3	TRBJ2-7	CASSPGTDYEQYF	TGTGCCAGCAGCCCAGGGACCGACTACGAGCAGTACTTC
-	-	14	TRBV5-4	TRBJ1-2	CASSPNNPSKGYTF	TGTGCCAGCAGCCCCAACAATCCTTCTAAGGGCTACACCTTC
-	-	14	TRBV4-1	TRBJ1-1	CASRGLLKNTEAFF	TGCGCCAGCAGGGGTCTACTTAAGAACACTGAAGCTTTCTTT
-	-	13	TRBV6-5	TRBJ1-2	CASRLTANYGYTF	TGTGCCAGCAGGCTGACAGCTAACTATGGCTACACCTTC
-	-	14	TRBV5-4	TRBJ1-2	CASSLAGSSGGYTF	TGTGCCAGCAGCTTAGCAGGGTCATCGGGTGGCTACACCTTC
TRBD2	once	15	TRBV5-5	TRBJ2-5	CASSSILAGGETQYF	TGTGCCAGCAGCTCGATTCTAGCGGGAGGCGAGACCCAGTACTTC
-	-	14	TRBV5-8	TRBJ1-1	CASSLLGGNTEAFF	TGTGCCAGCAGCTTGTTGGGGGGGAACACTGAAGCTTTCTTT
-	-	13	TRBV4-3	TRBJ1-3	CASSQDSGNTIYF	TGCGCCAGCAGCCAAGACTCTGGAAACACCATATATTTT
-	-	14	TRBV2	TRBJ2-5	CASSALGIQETQYF	TGTGCCAGCAGCGCACTAGGGATCCAAGAGACCCAGTACTTC
-	-	14	TRBV6-1	TRBJ2-1	CASSEVADHNEQFF	TGTGCCAGCAGTGAGGTAGCGGACCACAATGAGCAGTTCTTC
-	-	13	TRBV9	TRBJ2-1	CASSGRDTNEQFF	TGTGCCAGCAGCGGCCGGGACACCAATGAGCAGTTCTTC
TRBD1	-	15	TRBV19	TRBJ2-1	CASRVHRGSGNEQFF	TGTGCCAGTAGAGTCCACAGGGGGTCGGGCAATGAGCAGTTCTTC
TRBD2	-	15	TRBV5-1	TRBJ2-1	CASRHGLAGKDEQFF	TGCGCCAGCAGGCACGGACTAGCGGGAAAGGATGAGCAGTTCTTC
TRBD1	-	14	TRBV19	TRBJ2-1	CATTGGWTYNEQFF	TGTGCCACCACAGGGGGCTGGACCTACAATGAGCAGTTCTTC
TRBD1	-	13	TRBV7-9	TRBJ2-7	CASSSGQGGEQYF	TGTGCCAGCAGCTCGGGACAGGGAGGCGAGCAGTACTTC
TRBD2	-	16	TRBV4-1	TRBJ2-1	CASSQEGLAGGYEQFF	TGCGCCAGCAGCCAAGAGGGACTAGCGGGAGGGTATGAGCAGTTCTTC